This T cell receptor (beta chain) was profiled in a study of blood T cell repertoires in COVID-19. Across the study: Acute and convalescent COVID-19 samples came from the United States, Italy and Spain. PBMCs, B-cell-depleted T cells, or T cells were the source of the cDNA or gDNA that made up the material.

V was shortened by 11 bases and J by 2 bases, with 19 bases between the two germline ends. The length of the CDR3 is 14 residues. Germline V gene data show CDR1 as MNHEY and CDR2 as SMNVEV (reference sequence). There are a few counts of this clone. As processed by the authors: The assay estimated nucleated cells by amplifying reference gene primers. Profiled with immunoSEQ multiplex PCR; TCRdb holds only in-frame clones, not every one. The DNA was the basis for D and trimming; V, J and clone size are from that table. This table holds tens of thousands of clones, more than 70% found once. This TCR was sampled from a boy younger than 10 with active or convalescent COVID-19. The chain couples TRBV27 to TRBJ2-7, with D tentatively TRBD2 (9 bases). The specimen was peripheral blood. The CDR3 DNA reads as TGTGCCGCGGGAGGGCAGGGGGCCCCCTACGAGCAGTACTTC. This translates into CAAGGQGAPYEQYF.